This section outlines one T cell receptor beta chain sequence together with its context. The sample comes from a study of blood T cells in healthy people across ages. The V segment lost 3 bases and the J segment 1 base; nucleotides outside the gene matches: 5. The V gene's germline CDR1 is SGHRS and CDR2 YFSETQ. The CDR3 is 15 amino acids. A sample-barcoded 5' primer and a J-beta primer mix were used in a second PCR of about 7 to 12 cycles. Using its own MiXCR run on the 5' RACE reads, TCRdb lists one record per CDR3 protein. This sample has about 770,000 distinct CDR3 sequences; under 45% occur once, and the top ten carry about 19%.

Sequenced: blood. This receptor was identified in a man aged 60-69 years in good health. The rearrangement links TRBV5-1 to TRBJ2-5; 8 nucleotides line up with TRBD2. CDR3 sequence reads: CASSSLREAQETQYF. As DNA, the CDR3 is TGCGCCAGCAGCTCGCTGCGGGAGGCCCAAGAGACCCAGTACTTC.